This T cell receptor beta chain was recovered during a study of cytomegalovirus exposure and HLA in healthy donors. The study's findings and limits: Donors belonging to an Asian-associated ancestry cluster reportedly showed fewer N-insertions in productive TCRs than the approximately 680-donor mean, according to what a later analysis found. Presence/absence analyses assumed roughly uniform sequencing depth across donors.

Remarks on this clone: The antigen is unknown.

Both 60 Vbeta primers and 13 Jbeta primers went into the PCR. TCRdb's table, derived via immunoSEQ multiplex PCR, lists solely in-frame clones and lacks some. The sample includes 30,000 to 50,000 clones, approximately 75% seen only once; the top ten take roughly 3.7%. The trim removed 2 bases at V and 8 bases at J, leaving 7 bases unmatched. The CDR3 spans 17 residues. Germline CDR1 and CDR2: SGHAT and FQNNGV. This receptor was taken from a man aged 40-49 years in good health and CMV-seronegative. Sequencing was performed on PBMCs. J is TRBJ2-1 and V is TRBV11-2; TRBD2 aligns across 15 bases. CDR3 loop: CASSLLGTSGGLYEQFF. CDR3 nucleotides: TGTGCCAGCAGCTTATTGGGGACTAGCGGGGGGCTTTATGAGCAGTTCTTC.